The clone carrying this T cell receptor (beta chain) showed up just a few times. The sample originates from a study of blood T cells in healthy people across ages. Primers used in a second PCR of roughly 6 to 11 cycles were a sample-barcoded 5' primer and a J-beta primer mix. MiXCR, run by TCRdb on the 5' RACE reads, gives a single entry per CDR3 protein. The sample records roughly 800,000 distinct CDR3 sequences, roughly 25% being singletons. Trimming shortened V by 4 bases and J by 6 bases, and 6 bases separated the two germline ends. CDR1 and CDR2 from the germline V gene are MDHEN and SYDVKM. This CDR3 has 11 amino acids. The sample was also reused in another study, on T cells of mothers and their children. According to that study: Persistent microchimeric T cell clones were sought, and none were detected.

This chain joins TRBV28 and TRBJ1-2; D possibly corresponds to TRBD1 (5 bases). Source material: blood. The receptor was isolated from a boy between 5 and 17 years old in good health. The CDR3 DNA reads as TGTGCCAGCAGTTCGACAGATGGCTACACCTTC. Translation gives CASSSTDGYTF.